The 12 T cell receptor beta chains reported below all come from one sample, sequenced in a study of OX40 agonist ivuxolimab in advanced cancers. TCRdb's table, derived via immunoSEQ multiplex PCR, lists solely in-frame clones and lacks some. The sample yields some 50,000 clones, approximately 80% seen once. The material sequenced was CD4+ or CD8+ T cells sorted from blood, taken in a trial of the OX40 agonist ivuxolimab. The receptors stem from an adult with an advanced solid tumor such as melanoma, head and neck, liver or kidney cancer.

The gene calls are TRBV30 and TRBJ1-1; D is ambiguous. The CDR3 consists of 12 residues. V was clipped by 3 bases and J by 0 bases, with 5 bases between them. Germline loops: CDR1 GTSNPN, CDR2 SVGIG (reference sequence). CDR3 sequence reads: CAWSLVNTEAFF. The CDR3 nucleotides are TGTGCCTGGAGCCTTGTGAACACTGAAGCTTTCTTT.

This clone was counted only a few times. The V and J genes are TRBV6-1 and TRBJ1-5; D not resolved. CDR3 size: 11 residues. V shed 2 bases and J shed 11 bases, with 7 bases lying between them. Germline CDR1 MNHNS, CDR2 SASEGT. CDR3 region: CASSESPAQHF. The CDR3 DNA reads TGTGCCAGCAGTGAATCCCCGGCCCAGCATTTT.

V usage is TRBV6-5 and J usage is TRBJ2-1; no definite D call. The CDR3 covers 14 residues. V lost 7 bases to trimming and J lost 8 bases, with 18 bases between them. Germline CDR1 is MNHEY and CDR2 is SVGAGI. The CDR3: CASNAYTLNDEQFF. CDR3 DNA sequence: TGTGCCAGCAATGCCTACACCCTTAACGATGAGCAGTTCTTC.

The chain couples TRBV29-1 to TRBJ2-7; TRBD2 might be the D (5 bases). The CDR3 extends over 15 amino acids. Germline CDR1 SQVTM, CDR2 ANQGSEA. The ends were cut back, 2 bases at V and 3 bases at J, with 17 bases in the middle. The CDR3 nucleotides are TGCAGCGTTGAATTGTCGAGGGAGAATCTCTACGAGCAGTACTTC. This codes for CSVELSRENLYEQYF.

The rearrangement joins TRBV4-2 to TRBJ2-7, with D possibly being TRBD2 (6 bases). Germline values: CDR1 LGHNA, CDR2 YNFKEQ. Trimming took 1 base from V and 4 from J, leaving 14 bases between them. This CDR3 has 15 residues. DNA for the CDR3: TGTGCCAGCAGCCAAGTCGCGGGGAATATATACGAGCAGTACTTC. Translated: CASSQVAGNIYEQYF.

This clone is a singleton in its sample. The V gene is TRBV30, the J gene TRBJ2-7; the D is unclear. CDR1 is GTSNPN and CDR2 is SVGIG in the germline V gene (reference sequence). The CDR3 consists of 11 residues. The ends were cut back, 5 bases at V and 3 bases at J, with 8 bases in the middle. The chain's CDR3 is CAWVGGYEQYF. As DNA, the CDR3 is TGTGCCTGGGTTGGCGGCTACGAGCAGTACTTC.

The V call is TRBV5-6, the J call TRBJ1-1; D is unresolved. V was trimmed by 4 bases and J by 4 bases, leaving 17 bases between them. CDR3 length equals 15 residues. Looked up from germline, CDR1 is SGHDT and CDR2 is YYEEEE. This CDR3 reads CASSILLPVSTEAFF. In DNA, the CDR3 is TGTGCCAGCAGCATACTCTTGCCCGTGAGCACTGAAGCTTTCTTT.

By sample share, this clone is medium-sized. The chain employs TRBV5-3 and TRBJ2-7; tentatively, D is TRBD1 or TRBD2 (5 bases each). TRBV5-3 is designated an ORF whose function remains uncertain. The V end lost 3 bases, the J end lost 2 bases, and 15 bases lay between the germline ends. The CDR3 is 15 residues long. CDR3 protein: CARSSQGPIPYEQYV. The CDR3 coding sequence is TGTGCCAGAAGCTCTCAGGGACCGATCCCCTACGAGCAGTACGTC.

V and J are TRBV2 and TRBJ1-2; D is possibly TRBD1 (5 bases). The CDR3 length is 15 residues. V was clipped by 8 bases and J by 3 bases, with 19 bases between them. Germline CDR1 and CDR2: SNHLY and FYNNEI. This CDR3 reads CASSRGLNWDYGYTF. DNA for the CDR3: TGTGCCAGCTCGCGGGGACTCAACTGGGACTATGGCTACACCTTC.

This clone was seen just once. The chain joins TRBV27 to TRBJ2-5; D could derive from TRBD1 or TRBD2 (5 bases each). Between the trimmed V and J ends, which lost 4 bases and 2 bases, there was a span of 11 bases. The CDR3 consists of 14 residues. Germline assignment: CDR1 MNHEY and CDR2 SMNVEV (reference sequence). The CDR3 DNA is TGTGCCAGCAGTTGGGGCGGGCCGCAAGAGACCCAGTACTTC. This encodes CASSWGGPQETQYF.

The genes are TRBV5-5 and TRBJ2-1; a possible D gene is TRBD1 (5 bases). This CDR3 contains 15 residues. Trimming removed 5 bases at V and 0 bases at J, with 12 bases between. Germline CDR1 SGHKS, CDR2 YYEKEE (reference sequence). CDR3 loop: CASREGVHSYNEQFF. CDR3 in DNA: TGTGCCAGCAGGGAAGGGGTTCACTCCTACAATGAGCAGTTCTTC.

The genes are TRBV5-6 and TRBJ2-7; TRBD2 agrees at 7 bases. CDR3 length equals 12 residues. V was pared by 2 bases and J by 4 bases, with 0 bases of the junction left unmatched. Germline V gene sequence: CDR1 SGHDT, CDR2 YYEEEE. The CDR3 spells CASSFGGYEQYV. CDR3 bases: TGTGCCAGCAGCTTCGGGGGGTACGAGCAGTACGTC.